This T cell receptor (beta chain) came from a study of low-dose radiotherapy and immunotherapy resistance in tumors. Background on the study: Members of Cohort 1 were treated with 0.5 Gy per fraction every 2 weeks. The prescribed total PTV dose was 6.5 Gy. Across 26 weeks, 13 Gy in total went to Cohort 2, delivered as 1 Gy per fraction every two weeks.

Time point in this sample: after trial treatment. Treatment defined: LDRT plus nivolumab, ipilimumab, low-dose cyclophosphamide and aspirin (RACIN trial). All of the donors were given nivolumab, ipilimumab, aspirin, low-dose cyclophosphamide and low-dose radiotherapy as part of RACIN, a single-arm trial. Eligibility criteria specified advanced solid malignancies devoid of tumor-infiltrating lymphocytes. With 2 bases removed from V and 11 bases from J, the gap between germline ends came to 18 bases. This CDR3 is 13 amino acids long. The V gene's germline CDR1 is SQVTM and CDR2 ANQGSEA. Alpha and beta chains were covered, as first-strand cDNA relied on TRAV- and TRBV-specific primers. TCR amplification used roughly 18 PCR cycles, a constant-region primer and a V-primer adapter. TCRdb re-called the reads with MiXCR, one entry per CDR3 protein. Here the sample spans about 39,000 distinct CDR3 sequences, about 20% being singletons.

The sample consisted of PBMCs, taken after low-dose radiotherapy plus immunotherapy. The sequence was collected from a female donor with ovarian cancer. The rearrangement joins TRBV29-1 to TRBJ1-1; no clear D gene. CDR3 DNA: TGCAGCGTTGAAACCTCGCGCGACCTTGGGGCTTTCTTT. The encoded protein is CSVETSRDLGAFF.